Here is one T cell receptor beta chain with its context. The sample originates from a study of radiation and T cells in renal cell carcinoma. TCRdb's copy holds only in-frame clones and misses some; the assay was immunoSEQ multiplex PCR. The profile covers approximately 22,000 clones, with 80% appearing a single time and around 40% taken by the ten largest. CDR3 length: 17 residues. Trimming left V 6 bases short and J 0 bases short, with 15 bases between. Germline V gives CDR1 LGHNA, CDR2 YSLEER. The time point denotes: baseline pretreatment blood. Regarding treatment: 15 Gy SBRT to primary tumor, nephrectomy 4 weeks later. Blood was sampled at baseline, 2 weeks and 4 weeks after SBRT.

The sample in question was blood, obtained from a patient whose treatment included radiotherapy and nephrectomy. This TCR was recovered from a man aged 60 to 75 with renal cell carcinoma. The chain couples TRBV4-3 to TRBJ2-6; possibly TRBD1 for D (6 bases). Here the CDR3 DNA reads TGCGCCAGCAGTCAAACTAGGACAGTCTCTGGGGCCAACGTCCTGACTTTC. This translates into CASSQTRTVSGANVLTF.